The present entry profiles one TCR beta chain with its context. Antigen: not known. This specimen includes other DNA sequences encoding the same CDR3. The sample is drawn from a study of graft-versus-host responses after intestinal transplantation. In the study overall: Those transplanted obtained multivisceral, liver-intestinal, or isolated intestinal grafts. Anti-thymocyte globulin served as induction for all recipients, who then took tacrolimus and steroids for three to four years.

Only in-frame clones appear in the TCRdb table, and some are missing; sequencing was by immunoSEQ multiplex PCR. The table lists some 140,000 clones, over 85% of them singletons. This sample comprised unstimulated CD4+ T cells sorted from spleen or lymph node cells, obtained before intestinal transplant. The TCR comes from a human donor who received an intestinal transplant.

CDR3 sequence (DNA): TGCGCCAGCAGCTTGGATGGGGGGTACACCTTC. Translating gives CASSLDGGYTF. The V call is TRBV5-1, the J call TRBJ1-2, with D possibly being TRBD1 (5 bases). Trimming removed 0 bases from V and 11 bases from J, with 8 bases in between. The CDR3 is made up of 11 amino acids. Looked up from germline, CDR1 is SGHRS and CDR2 is YFSETQ.